The source of this TCR beta chain is a study of spatial heterogeneity in lung cancer. Time point indicated: sample taken at primary tumor resection. Whole RNA obtained from tumor, nontumor lung or frozen PBMC underwent sequencing without sorting. MiXCR, applied by TCRdb to the 5' RACE reads, yields one record per CDR3 protein. The sample has 30,000 to 45,000 distinct CDR3 sequences, less than 5.5% seen once. The CDR3 is made up of 16 amino acids. The V and J ends lost 6 bases and 0 bases respectively, with 15 bases between them. This chain joins TRBV12-3 or TRBV12-4 and TRBJ1-3; D is uncertain. This receptor was obtained from a female donor with early-stage non-small cell lung cancer. The material sequenced was PBMCs, taken at surgery. The CDR3 sequence: CASRVGGFDSGNTIYF. The DNA of the CDR3 is TGTGCCAGCAGGGTAGGCGGTTTTGACTCTGGAAACACCATATATTTT.